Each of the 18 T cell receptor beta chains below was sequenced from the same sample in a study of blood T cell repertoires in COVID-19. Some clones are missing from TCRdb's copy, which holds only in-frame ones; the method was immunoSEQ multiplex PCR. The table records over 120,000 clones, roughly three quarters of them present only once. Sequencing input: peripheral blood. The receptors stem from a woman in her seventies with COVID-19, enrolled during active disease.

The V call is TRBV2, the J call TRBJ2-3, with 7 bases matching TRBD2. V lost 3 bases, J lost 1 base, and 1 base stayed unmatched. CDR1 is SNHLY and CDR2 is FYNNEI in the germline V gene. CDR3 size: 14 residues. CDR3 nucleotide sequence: TGTGCCAGCAGTGAGCTAGCGGGCACAGATACGCAGTATTTT. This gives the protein CASSELAGTDTQYF.

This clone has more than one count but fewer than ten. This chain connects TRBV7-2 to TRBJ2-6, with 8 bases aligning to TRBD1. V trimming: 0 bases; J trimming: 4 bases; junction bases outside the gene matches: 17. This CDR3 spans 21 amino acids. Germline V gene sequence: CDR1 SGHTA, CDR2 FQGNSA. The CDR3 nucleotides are TGTGCCAGCAGCTTAGCGGAGCGGCAGGGGGCCCCTACGGGGGGGGCCAACGTCCTGACTTTC. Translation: CASSLAERQGAPTGGANVLTF.

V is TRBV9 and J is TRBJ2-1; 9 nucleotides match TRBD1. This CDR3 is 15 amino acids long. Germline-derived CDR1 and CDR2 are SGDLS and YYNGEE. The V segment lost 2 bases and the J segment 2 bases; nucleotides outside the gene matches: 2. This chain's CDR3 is CASSVGQGTYNEQFF. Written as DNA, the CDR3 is TGTGCCAGCAGCGTTGGACAGGGGACCTACAATGAGCAGTTCTTC.

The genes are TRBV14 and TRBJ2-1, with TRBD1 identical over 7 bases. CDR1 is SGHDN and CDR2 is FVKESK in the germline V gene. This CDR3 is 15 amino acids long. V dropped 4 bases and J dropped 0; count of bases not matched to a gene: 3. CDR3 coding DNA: TGTGCCAGCAGCCCCGACAGGGACTCCTACAATGAGCAGTTCTTC. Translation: CASSPDRDSYNEQFF.

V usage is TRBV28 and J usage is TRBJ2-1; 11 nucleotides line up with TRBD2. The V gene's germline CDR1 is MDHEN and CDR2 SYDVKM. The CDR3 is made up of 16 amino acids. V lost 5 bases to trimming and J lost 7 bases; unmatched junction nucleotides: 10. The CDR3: CASSPRSSGGRNEQFF. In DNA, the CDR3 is TGTGCCAGCAGTCCCCGGTCTAGCGGGGGGAGGAATGAGCAGTTCTTC. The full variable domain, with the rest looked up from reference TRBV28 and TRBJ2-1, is DVKVTQSSRYLVKRTGEKVFLECVQDMDHENMFWYRQDPGLGLRLIYFSYDVKMKEKGDIPEGYSVSREKKERFSLILESASTNQTSMYLCASSPRSSGGRNEQFFGPGTRLTVL.

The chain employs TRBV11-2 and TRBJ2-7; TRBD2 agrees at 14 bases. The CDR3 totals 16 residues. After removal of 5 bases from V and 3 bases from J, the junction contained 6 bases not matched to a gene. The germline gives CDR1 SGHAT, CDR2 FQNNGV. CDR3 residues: CASSPRLAGGSYEQYF. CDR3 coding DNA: TGTGCCAGCAGCCCCCGACTAGCGGGGGGGAGCTACGAGCAGTACTTC.

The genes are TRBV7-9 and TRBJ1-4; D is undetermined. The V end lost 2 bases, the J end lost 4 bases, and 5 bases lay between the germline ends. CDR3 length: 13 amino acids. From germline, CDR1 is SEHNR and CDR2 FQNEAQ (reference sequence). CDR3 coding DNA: TGTGCCAGCAGCTTATACGGTAATGAAAAACTGTTTTTT. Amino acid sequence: CASSLYGNEKLFF.

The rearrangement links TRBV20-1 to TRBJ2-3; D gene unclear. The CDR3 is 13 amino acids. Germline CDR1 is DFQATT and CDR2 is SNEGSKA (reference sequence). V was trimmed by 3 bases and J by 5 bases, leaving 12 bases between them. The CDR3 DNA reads TGCAGTGCTAGTATTCAGGTCGGAGATACGCAGTATTTT. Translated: CSASIQVGDTQYF.

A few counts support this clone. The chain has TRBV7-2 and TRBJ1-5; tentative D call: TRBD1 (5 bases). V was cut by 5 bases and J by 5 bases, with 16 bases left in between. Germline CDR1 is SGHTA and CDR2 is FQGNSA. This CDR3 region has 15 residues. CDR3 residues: CASSLPLGGDQPQHF. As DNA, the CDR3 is TGTGCCAGCAGCCTCCCTCTGGGGGGGGATCAGCCCCAGCATTTT.

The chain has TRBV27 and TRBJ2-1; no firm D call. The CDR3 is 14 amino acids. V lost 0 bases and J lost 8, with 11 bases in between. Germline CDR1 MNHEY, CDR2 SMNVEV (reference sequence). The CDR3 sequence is CASSLSLRLDEQFF. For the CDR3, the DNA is TGTGCCAGCAGTTTATCGCTCCGGTTGGATGAGCAGTTCTTC.

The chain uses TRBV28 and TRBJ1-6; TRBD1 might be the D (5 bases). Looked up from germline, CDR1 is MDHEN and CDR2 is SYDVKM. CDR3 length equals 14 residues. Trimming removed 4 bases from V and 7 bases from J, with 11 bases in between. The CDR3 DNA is TGTGCCAGCAGTTCGGGAGGGACGAATTCACCCCTCCACTTT. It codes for CASSSGGTNSPLHF.

The DNA of the CDR3 is TGTGCCAGCAGTTTCAGCGGGCGGGGGGACCAAGAGACCCAGTACTTC. Translation: CASSFSGRGDQETQYF. This chain links TRBV5-4 with TRBJ2-5; 8 positions match TRBD2. Trimming removed 5 bases from V and 0 bases from J; junction bases left unmatched: 9. The CDR3 sequence is 16 residues long. Germline loops: CDR1 SGHNT, CDR2 YYREEE (reference sequence).

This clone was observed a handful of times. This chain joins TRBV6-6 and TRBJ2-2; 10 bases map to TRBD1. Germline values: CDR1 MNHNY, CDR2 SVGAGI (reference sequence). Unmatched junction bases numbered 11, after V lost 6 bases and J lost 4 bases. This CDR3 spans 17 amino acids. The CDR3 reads CASSRDRTGGITGELFF. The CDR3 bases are TGTGCCAGCAGCCGAGACCGGACAGGGGGGATCACCGGGGAGCTGTTTTTT.

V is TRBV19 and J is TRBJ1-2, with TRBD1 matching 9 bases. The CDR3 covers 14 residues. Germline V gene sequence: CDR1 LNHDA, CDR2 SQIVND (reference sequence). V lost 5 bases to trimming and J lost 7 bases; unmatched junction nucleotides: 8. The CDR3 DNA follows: TGTGCCAGTAGTCCCAGGGACAGGGCTATTGGCTACACCTTC. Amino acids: CASSPRDRAIGYTF.

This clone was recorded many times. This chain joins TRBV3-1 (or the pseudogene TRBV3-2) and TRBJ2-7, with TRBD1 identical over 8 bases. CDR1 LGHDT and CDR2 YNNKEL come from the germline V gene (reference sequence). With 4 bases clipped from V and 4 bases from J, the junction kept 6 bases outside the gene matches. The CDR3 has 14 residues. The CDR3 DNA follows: TGTGCCAGCAGCCCCCGGGACAGGCGATACGAGCAGTACTTC. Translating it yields CASSPRDRRYEQYF.

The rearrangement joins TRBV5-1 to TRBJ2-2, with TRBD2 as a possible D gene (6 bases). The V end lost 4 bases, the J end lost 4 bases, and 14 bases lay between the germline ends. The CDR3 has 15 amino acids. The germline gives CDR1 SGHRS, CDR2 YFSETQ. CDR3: CASSARDSPTGELFF. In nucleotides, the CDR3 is TGCGCCAGCAGCGCCCGGGACTCCCCCACCGGGGAGCTGTTTTTT.

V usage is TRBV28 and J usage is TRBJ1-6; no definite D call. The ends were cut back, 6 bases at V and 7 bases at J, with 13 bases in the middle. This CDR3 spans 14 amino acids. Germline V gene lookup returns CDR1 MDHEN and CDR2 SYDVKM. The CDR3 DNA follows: TGTGCCAGCAGACCACAAGAACCCAATTCACCCCTCCACTTT. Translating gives CASRPQEPNSPLHF. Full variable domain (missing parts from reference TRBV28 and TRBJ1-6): DVKVTQSSRYLVKRTGEKVFLECVQDMDHENMFWYRQDPGLGLRLIYFSYDVKMKEKGDIPEGYSVSREKKERFSLILESASTNQTSMYLCASRPQEPNSPLHFGNGTRLTVT.

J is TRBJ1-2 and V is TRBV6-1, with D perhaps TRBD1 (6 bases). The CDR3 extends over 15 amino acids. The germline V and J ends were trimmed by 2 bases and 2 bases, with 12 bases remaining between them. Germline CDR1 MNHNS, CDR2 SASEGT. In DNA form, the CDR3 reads TGTGCCAGCAGTGAATTGAGGACAGTAAACTATGGCTACACCTTC. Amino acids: CASSELRTVNYGYTF.